The 3 T cell receptor beta chains in this list originate from one sample, sequenced in a study of blood T cell repertoires in COVID-19. Sequencing used immunoSEQ multiplex PCR; TCRdb keeps in-frame clones, though not all of them. The sample has 200,000 to 250,000 clones, about 85% seen once. Material for sequencing was PBMCs or T cells enriched from blood (not recorded which). The receptors originated from a man aged 30-40 years who had recovered from COVID-19.

The chain joins TRBV21-1 to TRBJ1-4; no check of the table's D call, TRBD1, against the DNA was made. TRBV21-1 is a recognized pseudogene. The CDR3 contains 17 residues. The chain's CDR3 is CASSNPPLQGINEKLFF. CDR3 bases: TGTGCCAGCAGCAATCCACCCCTACAGGGGATAAATGAAAAACTGTTTTTT.

The genes are TRBV6-5 and TRBJ1-3; D not resolved. The length of the CDR3 is 15 residues. The V end lost 9 bases, the J end lost 8 bases, and 23 bases lay between the germline ends. Germline CDR1 MNHEY, CDR2 SVGAGI. CDR3 in amino acids: CASQKNHRGSDTIYF. In nucleotides, the CDR3 is TGTGCCAGTCAAAAAAACCACCGCGGTTCGGACACCATATATTTT.

This chain connects TRBV4-1 to TRBJ2-5, with 7 bases identical to TRBD1. The germline V gene has CDR1 MGHRA and CDR2 YSYEKL. The ends lost 4 bases at V and 4 bases at J; junction bases unmatched: 6. The CDR3 sequence is 14 residues long. The CDR3 here is CASSRTRTGETQYF. In DNA form, the CDR3 reads TGCGCCAGCAGCCGCACTAGGACAGGAGAGACCCAGTACTTC.